These 30 T cell receptor beta chains came from one sample sequenced in a study of regulatory T cells in long-lasting Graves disease (dated by TCRdb to the early 2020s). The time point label, read with the paper, signifies: newly diagnosed GD, antithyroid drugs for less than 3 months. For both TCR sequencing and RNA sequencing, RNA was extracted from PBMCs using TRIzol. Library generation was performed with multiplex PCR. Sequenced on an Illumina HiSeq 4000. iRepertoire HTBI primers and Arm-PCR amplification of CDR3 regions were used to construct TCR beta libraries. Using fastp trimming at Q25 and MiXCR clonotype assembly, TCRdb reanalyzed the public sequencing data and kept in-frame beta chains. Under each unique CDR3 protein, matching rows form one entry showing the most common genes and DNA. The sample table records under 300,000 distinct CDR3 sequences; about 19% of these occur just once. The ten largest clones capture roughly 14% of the sample.

This specimen was peripheral blood mononuclear cells (PBMCs), taken at new diagnosis, from a patient treated with antithyroid drugs. The source is a female donor with Graves disease.

This clonotype was recorded at least ten times. This chain connects TRBV6-5 to TRBJ1-1; no firm D call. V gave up 0 bases and J gave up 8 bases, with 7 bases separating them. Germline-derived CDR1 and CDR2 are MNHEY and SVGAGI. The CDR3 is 12 amino acids. The CDR3 DNA reads TGTGCCAGCAGTTACTCCCCCCCCGAAGCTTTCTTT. This encodes CASSYSPPEAFF.

This clonotype occurred many times. The CDR3 is CASSSGEGTDTQYF. The CDR3 region has the DNA TGTGCCAGCTCCTCAGGGGAAGGGACAGATACGCAGTATTTT. The chain recombines TRBV7-3 with TRBJ2-3; possibly TRBD1 for D (6 bases). The V end was cut by 8 bases, the J end by 3 bases, with 15 bases between. The germline V gene encodes CDR1 SGHTA and CDR2 FQGTGA. The length of the CDR3 is 14 residues.

V is TRBV25-1 and J is TRBJ1-5; D gene ambiguous. V gave up 6 bases and J gave up 0 bases, with 12 bases separating them. The CDR3 spans 15 residues. Germline-derived CDR1 and CDR2 are MGHDK and SYGVNS. The CDR3 protein is CASSLVRHSNQPQHF. CDR3 in DNA: TGTGCCAGCAGCTTAGTGCGACATAGCAATCAGCCCCAGCATTTT.

This clonotype was picked up a small number of times. The chain couples TRBV7-9 to TRBJ2-1; unclear D gene. V was pared by 1 base and J by 7 bases, with 11 bases between. The germline V gene has CDR1 SEHNR and CDR2 FQNEAQ (reference sequence). The CDR3 covers 14 residues. CDR3 coding DNA: TGTGCCAGCAGCTTAGGGTCAATGGGGAATGAGCAGTTCTTC. Translation: CASSLGSMGNEQFF. The entire variable domain, with the rest obtained from reference TRBV7-9 and TRBJ2-1, is as follows: DTGVSQNPRHKITKRGQNVTFRCDPISEHNRLYWYRQTLGQGPEFLTYFQNEAQLEKSRLLSDRFSAERPKGSFSTLEIQRTEQGDSAMYLCASSLGSMGNEQFFGPGTRLTVL.

This clonotype came up many times. The chain couples TRBV25-1 to TRBJ2-7; D unresolved. V was shortened by 2 bases and J by 5 bases, with 13 bases between the two germline ends. CDR1 is MGHDK, CDR2 SYGVNS, per germline. The CDR3 has 14 residues. In DNA form, the CDR3 reads TGTGCCAGCAGTGAACTTGGGTCCGACCACGAGCAGTACTTC. It codes for CASSELGSDHEQYF.

The chain combines TRBV19 with TRBJ1-5, with 8 bases matching TRBD1. With 4 bases clipped from V and 6 bases from J, the junction kept 5 bases outside the gene matches. Germline CDR1 and CDR2: LNHDA and SQIVND (reference sequence). The CDR3 runs 14 residues. The CDR3: CASSRQGAVQPQHF. CDR3 DNA: TGTGCCAGTAGTAGGCAGGGGGCGGTTCAGCCCCAGCATTTT. The whole variable domain, remainder taken from reference TRBV19 and TRBJ1-5, is DGGITQSPKYLFRKEGQNVTLSCEQNLNHDAMYWYRQDPGQGLRLIYYSQIVNDFQKGDIAEGYSVSREKKESFPLTVTSAQKNPTAFYLCASSRQGAVQPQHFGDGTRLSIL.

In its sample, this clonotype was seen many times. The chain has TRBV5-4 and TRBJ1-3, with no clear D. Germline CDR1 and CDR2: SGHNT and YYREEE (reference sequence). V was trimmed by 6 bases and J by 5 bases, leaving 9 bases between them. This CDR3 spans 12 amino acids. The CDR3 is CASNNERNTIYF. The CDR3 region has the DNA TGTGCCAGCAACAACGAAAGAAACACCATATATTTT.

This clonotype was counted at least ten times. The chain carries TRBV12-3 or TRBV12-4 and TRBJ2-1; 9 nucleotides line up with TRBD2. The length of the CDR3 is 15 residues. V gave up 4 bases and J gave up 2 bases; unmatched junction bases: 3. The CDR3 is CASSYSGSTYNEQFF. CDR3 nucleotide sequence: TGTGCCAGCAGTTATAGCGGGAGCACCTACAATGAGCAGTTCTTC.

This clonotype was seen repeatedly, ten times or more. The CDR3 region has the DNA TGTGCCAGCAGAGACAGGGCCGGCGTGGATACGCAGTATTTT. It is translated as CASRDRAGVDTQYF. This rearrangement joins TRBV5-5 to TRBJ2-3, with TRBD1 matching over 7 bases. V shed 5 bases, J shed 6 bases, and the junction held 9 bases outside the gene matches. Germline V CDR1 and CDR2: SGHKS, YYEKEE (reference sequence). The CDR3 contains 14 residues.

This clonotype was counted ten times or more. The CDR3 sequence: CASSPSQGVPEAFF. The CDR3 DNA follows: TGTGCCAGCTCACCTAGCCAGGGGGTCCCTGAAGCTTTCTTT. J is TRBJ1-1 and V is TRBV18, with 7 positions matching TRBD1. Germline V gene sequence: CDR1 KGHSH, CDR2 LQKENI. The CDR3 is made up of 14 amino acids. The V gene end was trimmed by 3 bases and the J gene end by 6 bases; junction bases not matched to a gene: 7.

This clonotype appeared many times. The chain recombines TRBV10-3 with TRBJ2-3, with 9 bases identical to TRBD2. V lost 6 bases and J lost 5; bases outside the gene matches: 9. The V gene's germline CDR1 is ENHRY and CDR2 SYGVKD. This CDR3 spans 15 amino acids. CDR3 DNA sequence: TGTGCCATCAGCAGTGCGGGGGGGCCGGTAGATACGCAGTATTTT. Its protein product is CAISSAGGPVDTQYF.

This clonotype was recorded many times. The chain employs TRBV6-1 and TRBJ2-7, with 9 bases matching TRBD2. The junction had 5 bases not matched to a gene; V was cut back by 2 bases and J by 3 bases. Germline CDR1 is MNHNS and CDR2 is SASEGT. The CDR3 consists of 15 residues. The DNA for the CDR3 is TGTGCCAGCAGTGAATTAGCGGGAGCGAGCTACGAGCAGTACTTC. It codes for CASSELAGASYEQYF.

This clonotype was picked up many times. The CDR3 spells CASRNSYTEAFF. Here the CDR3 DNA reads TGTGCCAGCAGGAACAGTTACACTGAAGCTTTCTTT. The gene calls are TRBV27 and TRBJ1-1; unclear D gene. CDR3 length equals 12 residues. Trimming took 6 bases from V and 3 from J, leaving 8 bases between them. Germline V gives CDR1 MNHEY, CDR2 SMNVEV (reference sequence).

Ten or more counts support this clonotype. V usage is TRBV12-3 or TRBV12-4 and J usage is TRBJ2-2; TRBD1 aligns across 9 bases. V shed 3 bases and J 5 bases; nucleotides not matched to a gene: 1. This CDR3 is built from 14 residues. DNA for the CDR3: TGTGCCAGCAGTTTGACAGGGGGGACCGGGGAGCTGTTTTTT. As protein: CASSLTGGTGELFF.

This clonotype was recorded once. The DNA for the CDR3 is TGCGCCAGCAGCTCATTACAGGGGCACGGGAATGAGCAGTTCTTC. Its translation: CASSSLQGHGNEQFF. The V call is TRBV5-1, the J call TRBJ2-1; 7 positions match TRBD1. The CDR3 covers 15 residues. V trimming: 3 bases; J trimming: 7 bases; junction bases outside the gene matches: 10. The germline CDR1 and CDR2 sequences are SGHRS and YFSETQ.

This clonotype came up many times. The V gene is TRBV20-1, the J gene TRBJ1-2; a possible D gene is TRBD1 (5 bases). The germline V gene has CDR1 DFQATT and CDR2 SNEGSKA (reference sequence). The CDR3 is 12 residues long. V lost 3 bases and J lost 4, with 9 bases in between. In DNA, the CDR3 is TGCAGTGCTAGGGGGGATCGCTATGGCTACACCTTC. It yields the protein CSARGDRYGYTF.

This clonotype was detected many times. The rearrangement uses TRBV4-1 and TRBJ2-3, with D maybe TRBD2 (7 bases). The CDR3 runs to 16 residues. V was clipped by 5 bases and J by 2 bases, with 17 bases between them. CDR1 and CDR2 (germline): MGHRA, YSYEKL. The CDR3 DNA is TGCGCCAGCAGCAAAGGGGGGACTATCCCCACAGATACGCAGTATTTT. Its translation is CASSKGGTIPTDTQYF.

This clonotype was counted many times. V and J are TRBV3-1 and TRBJ1-2; tentative D call: TRBD1 (5 bases). The CDR3 is 14 amino acids. Looked up from germline, CDR1 is LGHDT and CDR2 is YNNKEL (reference sequence). Trimming pared 2 bases from V and 6 bases from J, leaving 13 bases between. CDR3 DNA: TGTGCCAGCAGCCAAAGAAGGGGAGTAGATGGCTACACCTTC. Translated: CASSQRRGVDGYTF. Full variable domain (remainder filled in from reference TRBV3-1 and TRBJ1-2): DTAVSQTPKYLVTQMGNDKSIKCEQNLGHDTMYWYKQDSKKFLKIMFSYNNKELIINETVPNRFSPKSPDKAHLNLHINSLELGDSAVYFCASSQRRGVDGYTFGSGTRLTVV.

Concerning this clonotype itself: Given a much more abundant clone one base away, this may be a read error. This chain uses TRBV29-1 with TRBJ2-7, with TRBD1 identical over 8 bases. V lost 0 bases, J lost 7 bases, and 8 bases stayed unmatched. Germline V gene lookup returns CDR1 SQVTM and CDR2 ANQGSEA. The CDR3 spans 14 residues. CDR3 residues: CSVEDHRGASEQYF. CDR3 nucleotides: TGCAGCGTTGAAGATCACAGGGGGGCGAGTGAGCAGTACTTC.

The chain links TRBV4-1 to TRBJ2-6; 8 bases fit TRBD1. CDR3 length equals 19 residues. Per the germline V gene, CDR1 is MGHRA and CDR2 is YSYEKL. V dropped 4 bases and J dropped 0; count of bases not matched to a gene: 11. The CDR3 sequence is CASSPRTGRVLSGANVLTF. As DNA, the CDR3 is TGCGCCAGCAGCCCCCGGACAGGGAGAGTGCTCTCTGGGGCCAACGTCCTGACTTTC.

Many counts were recorded for this clonotype. The V call is TRBV4-1, the J call TRBJ2-7; 8 bases are a match to TRBD1. CDR1 and CDR2 (germline): MGHRA, YSYEKL. V was clipped by 0 bases and J by 4 bases; unmatched bases: 5. The CDR3 has 15 residues. CDR3 residues: CASSQESQGGYEQYF. For the CDR3, the DNA is TGCGCCAGCAGCCAAGAATCACAGGGGGGATACGAGCAGTACTTC.

There are many counts of this clonotype. V gene TRBV27 combines with J gene TRBJ2-3, with D possibly being TRBD1 or TRBD2 (5 bases each). The V end was cut by 2 bases, the J end by 5 bases, with 14 bases between. The CDR3 length is 15 residues. In germline, CDR1 is MNHEY, CDR2 SMNVEV (reference sequence). CDR3 sequence reads: CASSLRDREVDTQYF. In DNA, the CDR3 is TGTGCCAGCAGTTTACGGGACCGGGAAGTAGATACGCAGTATTTT.

A word on this clonotype: One end of the junction is discordant with germline, which a read error may explain. The genes are TRBV6-1 and TRBJ1-2; D is perhaps TRBD1 (5 bases). Germline V CDR1 and CDR2: MNHNS, SASEGT. The CDR3 is made up of 13 amino acids. CDR3 DNA: TGCGCCAGCAGTGAAGGAGGGGCCGGTGGCTACACCTTC. Amino acids: CASSEGGAGGYTF.

The chain recombines TRBV14 with TRBJ1-4, with D unclear. CDR1 SGHDN and CDR2 FVKESK come from the germline V gene. The CDR3 is 18 residues long. The V and J ends lost 4 bases and 8 bases respectively, with 26 bases between them. CDR3 residues: CASSPVGGSREVGEKLFF. CDR3 nucleotide sequence: TGTGCCAGCAGCCCAGTGGGTGGGTCTAGAGAGGTAGGAGAAAAACTGTTTTTT.

This clonotype was seen just once. Only one base separates this from a far larger clonotype, so it likely reflects a read error. The V gene is TRBV11-3, the J gene TRBJ2-3; no firm D call. The end of the DNA aligns better with TRBJ2-7, so the J call may be wrong. Germline assignment: CDR1 SGHNT and CDR2 YENEEA. The CDR3 loop spans 12 amino acids. The DNA of the CDR3 is TGTGCCAGCAACCAAGTGAGCTGGGAGCAGTACTTC. It encodes CASNQVSWEQYF.

This clonotype came up many times. This rearrangement joins TRBV5-1 to TRBJ1-2, with D possibly being TRBD1 (6 bases). V dropped 3 bases and J dropped 4 bases, with 13 bases sitting between them. Germline V gene data show CDR1 as SGHRS and CDR2 as YFSETQ. The CDR3 is 14 amino acids. CDR3 sequence reads: CASSSQTGGYGYTF. CDR3 nucleotide sequence: TGCGCCAGCAGCTCCCAGACAGGCGGCTATGGCTACACCTTC.

This chain connects TRBV5-1 to TRBJ2-1, with TRBD2 matching 14 bases. Judging by the DNA end, TRBJ2-5 fits better; the J call may be wrong. The CDR3 contains 15 residues. Germline V lookup: CDR1 SGHRS, CDR2 YFSETQ. The CDR3 DNA reads TGCGCCACCAAGGAGGGACTAGCGGGAGTTGAGACCCAGTACTTC. The encoded protein is CATKEGLAGVETQYF.

There are many counts of this clonotype. The DNA for the CDR3 is TGTGCCAGCAGTTACGAAGGGGAGACCCAGTACTTC. It encodes CASSYEGETQYF. The gene calls are TRBV6-5 and TRBJ2-5; no clear D gene. V was pared by 2 bases and J by 5 bases, with 6 bases between. Per germline, CDR1 MNHEY and CDR2 SVGAGI. This CDR3 has 12 residues.

At least ten counts were recorded for this clonotype. The rearrangement links TRBV28 to TRBJ2-4; no reliable D call. Trimming shortened V by 2 bases and J by 2 bases, and 7 bases separated the two germline ends. This CDR3 is built from 14 residues. Per germline, CDR1 MDHEN and CDR2 SYDVKM. DNA for the CDR3: TGTGCCAGCAGTTTAAAGAGGTCCAAAAACATTCAGTACTTC. It encodes CASSLKRSKNIQYF. The full variable domain, in which reference TRBV28 and TRBJ2-4 provide the parts outside the CDR3, is DVKVTQSSRYLVKRTGEKVFLECVQDMDHENMFWYRQDPGLGLRLIYFSYDVKMKEKGDIPEGYSVSREKKERFSLILESASTNQTSMYLCASSLKRSKNIQYFGAGTRLSVL.

A single count supports this clonotype. One base away lies a much larger clone, so this may be a sequencing read error. The rearrangement links TRBV7-2 to TRBJ2-1; TRBD2 matches 7 bases. Germline loops: CDR1 SGHTA, CDR2 FQGNSA. The CDR3 is 14 amino acids. The CDR3 reads CASSLGGTANEQSF. Written as DNA, the CDR3 is TGTGCCAGCAGCTTGGGGGGGACCGCCAATGAGCAGTCCTTC.